These 3 T cell receptor beta chains originate from one sample sequenced in a study of T cell changes during pregnancy in multiple sclerosis. The protocol was immunoSEQ multiplex PCR, while the TCRdb copy is restricted to in-frame clones and leaves out a portion. The sample contains about 31,000 clones, roughly nine tenths of which appear only once. The specimen comprised CD8+ T cells from peripheral blood mononuclear cells, sampled in the second trimester of pregnancy. The source of these receptors is a female donor with multiple sclerosis, enrolled in a pregnancy study.

The rearrangement uses TRBV18 and TRBJ2-4, with D unclear. Germline lookup yields CDR1 KGHSH and CDR2 LQKENI. Trimming left V 6 bases short and J 4 bases short, with 10 bases between. This CDR3 has 13 residues. The CDR3 here is CASSPQMKNIQYF. The DNA of the CDR3 is TGTGCCAGCTCCCCGCAGATGAAAAACATTCAGTACTTC. Based on the CDR3 plus reference TRBV18 and TRBJ2-4, the full variable domain is NAGVMQNPRHLVRRRGQEARLRCSPMKGHSHVYWYRQLPEEGLKFMVYLQKENIIDESGMPKERFSAEFPKEGPSILRIQQVVRGDSAAYFCASSPQMKNIQYFGAGTRLSVL.

The rearrangement joins TRBV6-1 to TRBJ2-3; D perhaps matches TRBD2 (6 bases). Trimming removed 1 base at V and 0 bases at J, with 8 bases between. Germline V gives CDR1 MNHNS, CDR2 SASEGT. The CDR3 runs to 15 residues. CDR3 in amino acids: CASSEVSGSTDTQYF. For the CDR3, the DNA is TGTGCCAGCAGTGAAGTAAGCGGGAGCACAGATACGCAGTATTTT.

The J gene is TRBJ1-2, the V gene TRBV5-5; 7 nucleotides agree with TRBD1. CDR1 and CDR2 from the germline V gene are SGHKS and YYEKEE (reference sequence). With V trimmed by 4 bases and J by 7 bases, 4 bases remained unmatched. The CDR3 is made up of 12 amino acids. The CDR3 here is CASSKTGFGYTF. CDR3 sequence (DNA): TGTGCCAGCAGCAAGACAGGGTTTGGCTACACCTTC.